The sequence of this TCR beta chain was determined in a study of cytomegalovirus exposure and HLA in healthy donors. Study-level findings and limits: Reports showed the classifier diagnosing cytomegalovirus status with high specificity and sensitivity. In a later analysis, at a false discovery rate of 0.05, about 17,000 TCR beta sequences matched HLA alleles.

Participants comprised healthy donors of bone marrow. 60 Vbeta and 13 Jbeta primers were used in PCR. Assay used: immunoSEQ multiplex PCR; TCRdb lists only in-frame clones, some missing. This table holds over 110,000 clones, under 90% found once. This clone was picked up a small number of times. Its antigen is unknown. J lost 5 bases, V lost 5 bases, and 2 bases had no gene match. Per the germline V gene, CDR1 is SEHNR and CDR2 is FQNEAQ (reference sequence). The CDR3 runs to 15 residues. This TCR came from a male donor in good health and CMV-seronegative. What was sequenced was PBMCs. The gene calls are TRBV7-9 and TRBJ2-2, with TRBD2 matching 13 bases. In DNA, the CDR3 is TGTGCCAGCAGCCCGGGACTAGCGGGAACCGGGGAGCTGTTTTTT. Its translation: CASSPGLAGTGELFF. Full variable domain (rest looked up from reference TRBV7-9 and TRBJ2-2): DTGVSQNPRHKITKRGQNVTFRCDPISEHNRLYWYRQTLGQGPEFLTYFQNEAQLEKSRLLSDRFSAERPKGSFSTLEIQRTEQGDSAMYLCASSPGLAGTGELFFGEGSRLTVL.